This T cell receptor (beta chain) was documented in a study of blood T cells in healthy people across ages (dated by TCRdb to 2015 to 2017). Regarding the study in general: In model experiments, roughly one uniquely barcoded TCR beta cDNA molecule per two T cells was captured by template switching. The study measured age-related changes in TCR beta repertoire diversity using deep sequencing normalized with unique cDNA molecular identifiers. Donors of different ages were randomly distributed across sequencing lanes to avoid experimental bias. The donors were divided into four age groups: young (average around 17 years), middle-aged (over 35), aged (62) and long-lived (about 84). Using the same blood draw, the study looked at two additional independent replicas of 1 million unique cDNA reads for two donors, one aged 18 to 30 and the other aged 80 or older. On the study overall, not on this receptor specifically: A strong correlation was found between observed TCR beta diversity and the percentage of naive T cells measured by flow cytometry. As age increased, observed TCR beta diversity per million T cells dropped in a roughly linear way, and a significant reduction was already evident by age 40. The CMV infection status of donors was not known, potentially confounding age-related changes in expanded clonotypes. Conclusive comparison of naive and antigen-experienced compartments was prevented by the profiling of bulk unsorted PBMCs. Estimates of total diversity based on one million sequenced T cells were considered lower bounds and underestimates. Compared with the aged group, the long-lived group had more naive CD4+ T cells, fewer expanded clones and increased TCR diversity, suggesting age selection.

The roughly 39 donors, aged about 6 to 95 years, were systemically healthy Caucasian individuals from Russia. Each donor gave around 9 milliliters of peripheral blood, collected into EDTA-treated Vacutainer tubes. Ficoll-Paque density-gradient centrifugation was used to isolate PBMCs, with at least 6 million per sample. Total RNA, at least 5.5 micrograms per sample, was extracted from PBMCs with Trizol reagent. Naive CD45RAhigh/CD27high T cell percentages were measured by flow cytometry on a PBMC aliquot from every donor. This clonotype was seen once. Its target antigen remains unknown. This may be a read error: a much more frequent sequence differs by one nucleotide. Relative to germline, V is missing 7 bases and J is missing 11 bases, with 13 bases of the junction outside any gene match. From the cysteine up to the phenylalanine, the CDR3 has a length of 13 residues. CDR3 DNA only is kept here, 39 bases in frame from base 1. Looking up the germline V gene yields CDR1 SNHLY and CDR2 FYNNEI.

The library was prepared using 5' RACE. Sequencing took place on an Illumina HiSeq 2500. A second roughly 6 to 11 cycle PCR used a sample-barcoded 5' primer and a J-beta primer mix. A unique molecular identifier was introduced onto each TCR beta cDNA molecule by a template-switch 5' adaptor carrying 12 random nucleotides. Each sample yielded at least 3 million CDR3-containing paired-end reads. All of the RNA was converted into first-strand cDNA using the Mint cDNA synthesis kit, with a TRBC-specific oligonucleotide serving as the primer. Following uracil-DNA glycosylase treatment, a first 18-cycle PCR with universal primers M1SS and BC2_uni_R was performed on all cDNA. Per the source publication's procedure: For normalization, 1 million high-quality reads, each with a distinct molecular identifier, were randomly selected from each sample. Reads with shared molecular identifiers were discarded instead of being binned into consensus sequences. MiTCR, set to a Q25 quality threshold and the strictest error-elimination algorithm, was used for CDR3 identification, clonotype clustering and error correction. A nonparametric unseen species model with Euler transformation was used to estimate lower-bound total TCR beta diversity. The raw public reads went through TCRdb reprocessing: fastp at Q25, MiXCR clone calling, in-frame beta chains kept. CDR3 protein duplicates are merged, each entry listing the most common genes and DNA. The V and J calls and clone size come from TCRdb's table, not from the authors' own analysis. Recorded for this sample are 600,000 or so distinct CDR3 sequences; about 30% of them occurred a single time. Jointly, the top ten make up 15% to 18% of the sample.

The rearrangement combines TRBV2 with TRBJ2-5, and 7 bases in between align with TRBD2. Sample: blood. The origin of this receptor is a woman aged 80 or over in good health. The bases read TGTGCCAGCACTTGGACTAGTACCCATGAGCAGTACTTC. This sequence encodes CASTWTSTHEQYF.